Shown below are 2 T cell receptor beta chains from a single sample sequenced in a study of early T cells in non-severe SARS-CoV-2 infection. MiXCR, run by TCRdb on the 5' RACE reads, gives a single entry per CDR3 protein. The table lists about 70,000 distinct CDR3 sequences, roughly 4.5% of them singletons. Material: whole blood, obtained at baseline. The source is an adult who was a healthcare worker with PCR-confirmed SARS-CoV-2 infection or an uninfected control (not recorded which). The donor label of this sample is uncertain.

This chain connects TRBV3-1 to TRBJ2-7; D gene uncertain. Germline V CDR1 and CDR2: LGHDT, YNNKEL (reference sequence). The length of the CDR3 is 12 residues. V was shortened by 1 base and J by 6 bases, with 7 bases between the two germline ends. The CDR3 loop reads CASSQGSIEQYF. DNA of the CDR3: TGTGCCAGCAGCCAAGGATCGATCGAGCAGTACTTC.

This clonotype was counted at least ten times. The chain couples TRBV29-1 to TRBJ1-1, with 7 positions matching TRBD1. This CDR3 is 13 amino acids long. Germline assignment: CDR1 SQVTM and CDR2 ANQGSEA. Trimming at V came to 6 bases and at J to 1 base, leaving 5 bases not matched to a gene. The DNA of the CDR3 is TGCAGCGTCAAAGGGACAGCGAACACTGAAGCTTTCTTT. It encodes CSVKGTANTEAFF.